This T cell receptor (beta chain) derives from a study of blood T cell repertoires in COVID-19. Whole-study context: The origin of the acute and convalescent COVID-19 samples was the United States, Italy and Spain. PBMCs, B-cell-depleted T cells, or T cells provided the cDNA or gDNA that made up the material.

From germline, CDR1 is SGHTA and CDR2 FQGNSA. Trimming cost V 5 bases and J 4 bases, with 15 bases left between them. The CDR3 totals 15 residues. Only one count was recorded for this clone. The method was immunoSEQ multiplex PCR; TCRdb's version includes in-frame clones alone and lacks a portion of them. Here the sample spans tens of thousands of clones, about 87% being singletons. The receptor was isolated from a middle-aged man with active COVID-19. Source material: peripheral blood. This chain uses TRBV7-2 with TRBJ1-5; TRBD1 is a possible D gene (5 bases). The DNA of the CDR3 is TGTGCCAGCAGCCGCCAGGCGGGGCTGAATCAGCCCCAGCATTTT. Protein sequence: CASSRQAGLNQPQHF.